Here is one TCR beta chain with its context. The antigen remains undetermined. The TCR cDNA carried a universal primer site and UMIs from 5'RACE template switching. TCRdb reprocessed the 5' RACE reads with MiXCR, giving one entry per CDR3 protein. The sample yields fewer than 350,000 distinct CDR3 sequences, 3.5% to 5% seen once. These data come from a study of T cells after yellow fever vaccination. Regarding the study as a whole: There was a small share of clonotypes that showed up in both the CD4 and CD8 compartments.

Germline V CDR1 and CDR2: KGHDR, SFDVKD. V lost 9 bases, J lost 2 bases, and 9 bases lay in between. The CDR3 extends over 13 amino acids. The source material was PBMCs, sampled 15 days after the yellow fever booster vaccination. This sequence joins TRBV24-1 and TRBJ2-2, with D maybe TRBD1 (5 bases). The sequence derives from a man between 18 and 29 years old who received the YFV17D yellow fever vaccine. CDR3 loop: CATSGPNTGELFF. The DNA for the CDR3 is TGTGCCACCTCAGGGCCCAACACCGGGGAGCTGTTTTTT.